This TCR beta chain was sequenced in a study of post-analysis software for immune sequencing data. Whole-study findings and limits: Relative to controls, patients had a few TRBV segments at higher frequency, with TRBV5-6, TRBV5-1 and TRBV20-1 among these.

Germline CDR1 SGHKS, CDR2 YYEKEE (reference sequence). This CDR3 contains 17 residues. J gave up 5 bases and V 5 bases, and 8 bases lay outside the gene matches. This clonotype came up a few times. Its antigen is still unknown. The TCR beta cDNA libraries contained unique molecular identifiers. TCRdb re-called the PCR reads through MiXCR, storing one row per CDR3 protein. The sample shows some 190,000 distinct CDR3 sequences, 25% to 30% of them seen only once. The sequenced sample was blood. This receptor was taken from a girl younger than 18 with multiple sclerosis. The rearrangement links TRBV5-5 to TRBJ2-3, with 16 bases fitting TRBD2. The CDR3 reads CASRVPGLAGGEDTQYF. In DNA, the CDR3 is TGTGCCAGCAGAGTCCCGGGACTAGCGGGAGGGGAAGATACGCAGTATTTT.